Below are 19 T cell receptor beta chains sequenced from a single sample in a study of blood T cell repertoires in COVID-19. Only in-frame clones appear in the TCRdb table, and some are missing; sequencing was by immunoSEQ multiplex PCR. This table holds 350,000 to 450,000 clones, 80% to 85% found once. The sample comprised PBMCs or T cells enriched from blood (not recorded which). The source is a woman aged 45-65 years who had recovered from COVID-19.

This clone occurred a few times. The chain couples TRBV11-1 to TRBJ1-1; 8 nucleotides match TRBD1. Germline assignment: CDR1 SGHAT and CDR2 FQDESV (reference sequence). CDR3 size: 12 residues. Trimming took 2 bases from V and 11 from J; bases not matched to a gene: 4. For the CDR3, the DNA is TGTGCCAGCAGCTTAAAGGACAGGGCGGCTTTCTTT. It is translated as CASSLKDRAAFF.

The chain joins TRBV9 to TRBJ2-7; a weak D match, TRBD2 (5 bases). Germline CDR1 SGDLS, CDR2 YYNGEE. This CDR3 has 13 amino acids. Trimming pared 4 bases from V and 6 bases from J, leaving 14 bases between. The CDR3, as DNA: TGTGCCAGCAGCTTTAGCCCCAGCGGCGAGCAGTACTTC. Its translation: CASSFSPSGEQYF.

The chain links TRBV9 to TRBJ1-3; 7 bases are shared with TRBD1. The germline V gene encodes CDR1 SGDLS and CDR2 YYNGEE. V trimming: 0 bases; J trimming: 0 bases; junction bases outside the gene matches: 18. The CDR3 is made up of 21 amino acids. CDR3: CASSVAPHLPDRSNSGNTIYF. In nucleotides, the CDR3 is TGTGCCAGCAGCGTAGCCCCCCATCTCCCGGACAGGTCGAACTCTGGAAACACCATATATTTT. The whole variable domain, remainder taken from reference TRBV9 and TRBJ1-3, is DSGVTQTPKHLITATGQRVTLRCSPRSGDLSVYWYQQSLDQGLQFLIQYYNGEERAKGNILERFSAQQFPDLHSELNLSSLELGDSALYFCASSVAPHLPDRSNSGNTIYFGEGSWLTVV.

The rearrangement joins TRBV18 to TRBJ2-5; TRBD1 matches 7 bases. V lost 6 bases to trimming and J lost 2 bases; unmatched junction nucleotides: 3. Per the germline V gene, CDR1 is KGHSH and CDR2 is LQKENI. This CDR3 has 13 residues. The chain's CDR3 is CASSLGQQETQYF. The CDR3 bases are TGTGCCAGCTCCCTGGGACAGCAAGAGACCCAGTACTTC.

This chain joins TRBV4-1 and TRBJ1-1; 8 bases match TRBD1. Trimming removed 8 bases from V and 4 bases from J; junction bases left unmatched: 3. Looked up from germline, CDR1 is MGHRA and CDR2 is YSYEKL. This CDR3 region has 12 residues. For the CDR3, the DNA is TGCGCCAGCCAGGGGGCGAGCACTGAAGCTTTCTTT. It is translated as CASQGASTEAFF.

CDR3 residues: CASSPYGTASSYEQYF. The CDR3 nucleotides read TGTGCCAGCAGCCCCTACGGGACAGCGAGCTCCTACGAGCAGTACTTC. The chain carries TRBV28 and TRBJ2-7, with TRBD1 identical over 7 bases. The germline V gene has CDR1 MDHEN and CDR2 SYDVKM. The CDR3 is 16 residues long. V trimming: 6 bases; J trimming: 0 bases; junction bases outside the gene matches: 11. Drawing the rest from reference TRBV28 and TRBJ2-7, the complete variable domain is DVKVTQSSRYLVKRTGEKVFLECVQDMDHENMFWYRQDPGLGLRLIYFSYDVKMKEKGDIPEGYSVSREKKERFSLILESASTNQTSMYLCASSPYGTASSYEQYFGPGTRLTVT.

The chain employs TRBV7-2 and TRBJ1-2; D remains unclear. Germline CDR1 reads SGHTA; CDR2 reads FQGNSA. This CDR3 has 13 residues. Between the trimmed V and J ends, which lost 4 bases and 4 bases, there was a span of 10 bases. CDR3 amino acids: CASSSGGSYGYTF. The CDR3, as DNA: TGTGCCAGCAGCTCCGGCGGCAGCTATGGCTACACCTTC.

The chain links TRBV5-1 to TRBJ2-3; possible D gene TRBD2, 6 bases. Trimming pared 4 bases from V and 6 bases from J, leaving 12 bases between. CDR3 length equals 13 residues. Germline CDR1 SGHRS, CDR2 YFSETQ. CDR3 sequence reads: CASSEGGVDTQYF. The CDR3 DNA is TGCGCCAGCAGCGAAGGAGGGGTGGATACGCAGTATTTT.

The rearrangement uses TRBV29-1 and TRBJ2-3, with a tentative D call TRBD1 (7 bases). The CDR3 runs 13 residues. Trimming stripped 7 bases from V and 2 bases from J, with 13 bases between. Looked up from germline, CDR1 is SQVTM and CDR2 is ANQGSEA. In DNA form, the CDR3 reads TGCAGCGCCGCGGGACAGTACACAGATACGCAGTATTTT. It translates to CSAAGQYTDTQYF.

The chain couples TRBV3-1 (or the pseudogene TRBV3-2) to TRBJ1-2, with 9 bases aligning to TRBD1. Unmatched junction bases numbered 6, after V lost 4 bases and J lost 3 bases. The CDR3 runs 15 residues. Germline CDR1 reads LGHDT; CDR2 reads YNNKEL (reference sequence). The CDR3 nucleotides are TGTGCCAGCAGCCTAGGGACAGGGAGGGACTATGGCTACACCTTC. Its protein product is CASSLGTGRDYGYTF.

The chain employs TRBV12-3 or TRBV12-4 and TRBJ1-3; D unclear. V dropped 5 bases and J dropped 2 bases, with 7 bases sitting between them. The CDR3 runs 13 residues. CDR3 protein: CASSQNPGNTIYF. CDR3 DNA sequence: TGTGCCAGCAGTCAAAATCCTGGAAACACCATATATTTT.

This clone was observed a few times. The chain uses TRBV7-2 and TRBJ1-6, with a weak D call TRBD1 (5 bases). V lost 2 bases and J lost 10, with 12 bases in between. The V gene's germline CDR1 is SGHTA and CDR2 FQGNSA. This CDR3 spans 14 amino acids. CDR3 loop: CASSLSQGNSPLHF. DNA for the CDR3: TGTGCCAGCAGCTTATCCCAGGGAAACTCACCCCTCCACTTT. The full variable domain, in which reference TRBV7-2 and TRBJ1-6 provide the parts outside the CDR3, is GAGVSQSPSNKVTEKGKDVELRCDPISGHTALYWYRQSLGQGLEFLIYFQGNSAPDKSGLPSDRFSAERTGGSVSTLTIQRTQQEDSAVYLCASSLSQGNSPLHFGNGTRLTVT.

The chain uses TRBV7-2 and TRBJ2-7, with D maybe TRBD1 (5 bases). Trimming pared 3 bases from V and 3 bases from J, leaving 6 bases between. The CDR3 length is 12 residues. In germline, CDR1 is SGHTA, CDR2 FQGNSA. The CDR3 loop reads CASSFRDYEQYF. In DNA, the CDR3 is TGTGCCAGCAGCTTCAGGGACTACGAGCAGTACTTC.

J is TRBJ1-3 and V is TRBV9, with TRBD1 matching 8 bases. With 3 bases clipped from V and 4 bases from J, the junction kept 3 bases outside the gene matches. The CDR3 runs to 14 residues. CDR1 SGDLS and CDR2 YYNGEE come from the germline V gene. The CDR3 bases are TGTGCCAGCAGCGGCGGGACAGGCGGAAACACCATATATTTT. This sequence encodes CASSGGTGGNTIYF.

This clone turned up a few times. The gene calls are TRBV9 and TRBJ2-1; TRBD2 is a possible D gene (6 bases). The CDR3 length is 15 residues. The V gene lost 5 bases and the J gene lost 6 bases, with 18 bases spanning the gap. The germline V gene encodes CDR1 SGDLS and CDR2 YYNGEE. Written as DNA, the CDR3 is TGTGCCAGCAGTCGACTAGAATCGGTGGCCAATGAGCAGTTCTTC. It encodes CASSRLESVANEQFF.

The chain joins TRBV3-1 (or the pseudogene TRBV3-2) to TRBJ2-7; 7 nucleotides line up with TRBD1. V shed 7 bases, J shed 2 bases, and the junction held 5 bases outside the gene matches. There are 13 residues in the CDR3. Germline V gives CDR1 LGHDT, CDR2 YNNKEL (reference sequence). The CDR3 is CASTRQGTYEQYF. The CDR3 region has the DNA TGTGCCAGCACCAGACAGGGAACCTACGAGCAGTACTTC.

This clone occurred once. The CDR3 nucleotides are TGCGCCAGCAGTTTCGACAACTCCTATAATTCACCCCTCCACTTT. Protein sequence: CASSFDNSYNSPLHF. The rearrangement joins TRBV5-1 to TRBJ1-6; D is undetermined. The CDR3 runs 15 residues. The ends were cut back, 5 bases at V and 0 bases at J, with 9 bases in the middle. Germline CDR1 reads SGHRS; CDR2 reads YFSETQ.

V gene TRBV6-6 combines with J gene TRBJ1-2, with TRBD1 as a possible D gene (6 bases). Trimming left V 4 bases short and J 4 bases short, with 13 bases between. CDR1 and CDR2 (germline): MNHNY, SVGAGI (reference sequence). The CDR3 is 14 amino acids. In DNA, the CDR3 is TGTGCCAGCAGTTTAGACAGGCCGGGCTATGGCTACACCTTC. Translation gives CASSLDRPGYGYTF.

This chain links TRBV19 with TRBJ2-7; D is possibly TRBD1 (6 bases). Germline CDR1 LNHDA, CDR2 SQIVND (reference sequence). Trimming left V 5 bases short and J 2 bases short, with 13 bases between. This CDR3 region has 14 residues. CDR3 sequence (DNA): TGTGCCAGTAGTGTACAGGGCGAGCCCTACGAGCAGTACTTC. Amino acids: CASSVQGEPYEQYF.